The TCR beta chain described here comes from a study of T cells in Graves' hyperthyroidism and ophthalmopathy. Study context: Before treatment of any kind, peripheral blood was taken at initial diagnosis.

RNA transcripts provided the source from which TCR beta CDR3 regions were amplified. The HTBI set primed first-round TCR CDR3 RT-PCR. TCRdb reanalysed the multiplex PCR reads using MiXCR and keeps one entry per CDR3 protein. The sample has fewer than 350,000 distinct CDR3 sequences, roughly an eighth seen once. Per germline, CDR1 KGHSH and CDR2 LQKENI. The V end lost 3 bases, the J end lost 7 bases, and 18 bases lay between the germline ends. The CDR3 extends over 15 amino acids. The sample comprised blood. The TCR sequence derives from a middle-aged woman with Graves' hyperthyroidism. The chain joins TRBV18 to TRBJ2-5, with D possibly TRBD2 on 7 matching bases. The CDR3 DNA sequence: TGTGCCAGCTCACCCCGGGACGGGGGGCTTGGGACCCAGTACTTC. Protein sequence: CASSPRDGGLGTQYF.